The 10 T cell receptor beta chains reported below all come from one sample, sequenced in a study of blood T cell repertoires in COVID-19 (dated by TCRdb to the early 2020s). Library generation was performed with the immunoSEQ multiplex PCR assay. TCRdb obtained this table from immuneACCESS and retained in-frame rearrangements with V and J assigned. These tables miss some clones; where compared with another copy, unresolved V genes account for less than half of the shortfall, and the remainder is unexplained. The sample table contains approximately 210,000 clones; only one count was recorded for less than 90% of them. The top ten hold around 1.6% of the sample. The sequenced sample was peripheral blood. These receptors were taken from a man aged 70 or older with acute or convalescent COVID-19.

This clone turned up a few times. As DNA, the CDR3 is TGTGCCAGCAGTGAAGGGACTAGCGGGATCTCTGGGGCCAACGTCCTGACTTTC. This codes for CASSEGTSGISGANVLTF. This chain connects TRBV6-1 to TRBJ2-6; 12 nucleotides align to TRBD2. The V segment lost 1 base and the J segment 0 bases; nucleotides outside the gene matches: 1. The germline V gene has CDR1 MNHNS and CDR2 SASEGT. The CDR3 contains 18 residues.

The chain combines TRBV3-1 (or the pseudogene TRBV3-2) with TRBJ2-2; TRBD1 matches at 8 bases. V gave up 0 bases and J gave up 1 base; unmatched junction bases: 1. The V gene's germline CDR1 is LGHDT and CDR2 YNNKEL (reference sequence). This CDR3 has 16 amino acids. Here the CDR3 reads CASSQETGVNTGELFF. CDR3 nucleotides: TGTGCCAGCAGCCAAGAGACAGGGGTGAACACCGGGGAGCTGTTTTTT.

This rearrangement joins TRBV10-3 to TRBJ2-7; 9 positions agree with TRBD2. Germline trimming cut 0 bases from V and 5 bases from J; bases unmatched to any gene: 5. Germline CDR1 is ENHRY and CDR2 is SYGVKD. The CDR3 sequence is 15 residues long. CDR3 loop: CAISESRASGNEQYF. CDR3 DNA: TGTGCCATCAGTGAGTCGAGGGCTAGCGGGAACGAGCAGTACTTC.

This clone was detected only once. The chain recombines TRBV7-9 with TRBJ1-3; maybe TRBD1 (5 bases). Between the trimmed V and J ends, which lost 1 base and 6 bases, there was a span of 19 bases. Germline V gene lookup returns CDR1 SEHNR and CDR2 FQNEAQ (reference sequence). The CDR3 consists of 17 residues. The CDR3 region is CASSLGGSYLAANTIYF. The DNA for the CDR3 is TGTGCCAGCAGCTTAGGGGGCTCTTATCTGGCAGCAAACACCATATATTTT.

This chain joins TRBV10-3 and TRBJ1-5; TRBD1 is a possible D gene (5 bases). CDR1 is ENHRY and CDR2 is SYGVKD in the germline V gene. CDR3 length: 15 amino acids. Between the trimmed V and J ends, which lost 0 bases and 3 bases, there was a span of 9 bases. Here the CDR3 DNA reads TGTGCCATCAGTGAGTCCGGGGGACTCAATCAGCCCCAGCATTTT. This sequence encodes CAISESGGLNQPQHF.

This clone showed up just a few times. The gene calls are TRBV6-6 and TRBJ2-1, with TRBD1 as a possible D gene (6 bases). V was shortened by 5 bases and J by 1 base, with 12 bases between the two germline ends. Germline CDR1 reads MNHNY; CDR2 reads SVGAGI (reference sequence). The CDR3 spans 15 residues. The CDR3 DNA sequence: TGTGCCAGCAGTATGGACAGATTTTCCTACAATGAGCAGTTCTTC. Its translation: CASSMDRFSYNEQFF.

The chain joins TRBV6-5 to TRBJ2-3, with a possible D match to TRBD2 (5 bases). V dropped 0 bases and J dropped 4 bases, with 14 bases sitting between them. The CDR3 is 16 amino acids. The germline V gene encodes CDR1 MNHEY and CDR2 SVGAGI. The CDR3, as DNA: TGTGCCAGCAGTTACTCATTGGGGAGCAGCGCAGATACGCAGTATTTT. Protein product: CASSYSLGSSADTQYF.

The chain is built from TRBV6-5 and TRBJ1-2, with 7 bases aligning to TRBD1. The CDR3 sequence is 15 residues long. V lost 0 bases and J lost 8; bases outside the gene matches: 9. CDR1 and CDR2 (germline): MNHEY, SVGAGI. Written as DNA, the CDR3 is TGTGCCAGCAGTTACTCGAAAGGGGGCTTTGGAGGCTACACCTTC. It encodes CASSYSKGGFGGYTF.

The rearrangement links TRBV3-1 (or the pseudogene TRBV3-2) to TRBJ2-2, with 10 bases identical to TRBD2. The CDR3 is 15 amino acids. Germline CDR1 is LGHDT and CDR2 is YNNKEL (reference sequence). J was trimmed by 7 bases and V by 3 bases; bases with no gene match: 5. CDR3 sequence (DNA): TGTGCCAGCAGCCAGGGGACTAGCGACATCGGGGAGCTGTTTTTT. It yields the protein CASSQGTSDIGELFF.

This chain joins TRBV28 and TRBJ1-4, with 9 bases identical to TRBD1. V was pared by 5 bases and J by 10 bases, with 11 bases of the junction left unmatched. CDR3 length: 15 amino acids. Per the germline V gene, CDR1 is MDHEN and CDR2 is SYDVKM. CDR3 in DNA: TGTGCCAGCAGTACAAACAGGGACAGGGAAGGAAAACTGTTTTTT. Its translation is CASSTNRDREGKLFF.